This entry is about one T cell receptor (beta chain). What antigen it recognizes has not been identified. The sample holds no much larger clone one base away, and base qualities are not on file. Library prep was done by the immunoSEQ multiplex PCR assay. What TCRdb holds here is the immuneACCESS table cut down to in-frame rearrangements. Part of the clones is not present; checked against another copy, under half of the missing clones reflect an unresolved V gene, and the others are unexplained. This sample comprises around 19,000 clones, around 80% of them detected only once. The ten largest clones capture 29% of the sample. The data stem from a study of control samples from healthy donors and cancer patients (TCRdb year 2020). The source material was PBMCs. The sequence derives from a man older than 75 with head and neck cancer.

The DNA sequence follows: TGCGCCAGCAGCTTACAGGGCCCCCCCCTCCACTTT. It is translated as CASSLQGPPLHF. The rearranged segments are TRBV5-1 and TRBJ1-6; the best D guess is TRBD1, with 6 bases matching. From a lookup of the germline V gene, CDR1 and CDR2 are SGHRS and YFSETQ. Trimming takes 2 bases from V and 13 bases from J, and the germline ends sit 10 bases apart. Its CDR3 holds 12 amino acids, cysteine through phenylalanine. The entry retains the CDR3 DNA only, 36 bases that are in frame from base 1. Joined to the reference TRBV5-1 and TRBJ1-6 proteins, this CDR3 gives the full variable domain: KAGVTQTPRYLIKTRGQQVTLSCSPISGHRSVSWYQQTPGQGLQFLFEYFSETQRNKGNFPGRFSGRQFSNSRSEMNVSTLELGDSALYLCASSLQGPPLHFGNGTRLTVT.